This T cell receptor (beta chain) was sequenced in a study of blood T cell repertoires in COVID-19. Study-wide background: Researchers got acute and convalescent COVID-19 samples from the United States, Italy and Spain. Sources were T cells, B-cell-depleted T cells, or PBMCs; the material itself was cDNA or gDNA.

Original processing methods: How many nucleated cells were present was estimated from reference gene primer amplification. Libraries were prepared by immunoSEQ multiplex PCR; TCRdb keeps only in-frame clonotypes and omits some of them. V and J calls and clone size are as listed in that table; D and trimming were resolved from the DNA. The sample includes approximately 280,000 clones, approximately 86% seen only once; the top ten take roughly 2.1%. The CDR3 is 14 amino acids. V shed 4 bases, J shed 4 bases, and the junction held 3 bases outside the gene matches. Per the germline V gene, CDR1 is KGHDR and CDR2 is SFDVKD.

This clonotype originated in a woman aged 25 to 39 who had recovered from COVID-19. The J gene is TRBJ1-3, the V gene TRBV24-1, with 7 bases matching TRBD1. Material: peripheral blood. In nucleotides, the CDR3 is TGTGCCACCAGTGACCAGGACAGGGGAAACACCATATATTTT. This gives the protein CATSDQDRGNTIYF.